Sequencing of this T cell receptor beta chain was carried out in a study of identical twins' blood T cells. About the study: Some 52 million reads came from about 12 libraries, six alpha, six beta. The study's findings and limits: Each donor's most abundant TCRbeta clonotypes shared more CDR3 sequences with her twin than unrelated donors. Mainly, cloneset size products determined shared clonotypes, twins included.

Libraries were made from RNA as TCR cDNA, using a modified protocol. TCRdb used MiXCR to reprocess the 5' RACE reads, holding one entry per CDR3 protein. The table has a few hundred thousand distinct CDR3 sequences, roughly 30% seen once. V lost 7 bases, J lost 0 bases, and 9 bases lay in between. The CDR3 is made up of 13 amino acids. CDR1 and CDR2 (germline): LNHDA, SQIVND (reference sequence). This clonotype has more than one count but fewer than ten. The antigen is unknown. Sequencing was done on a sample of PBMCs. This clonotype was sampled from a woman between 18 and 55 years old in good health. The V and J genes are TRBV19 and TRBJ1-2; D gene ambiguous. In DNA form, the CDR3 reads TGTGCCAGTAAATTCACAGCTAACTATGGCTACACCTTC. It is translated as CASKFTANYGYTF.